The 30 T cell receptor beta chains in this list originate from one sample, sequenced in a study of cytomegalovirus exposure and HLA in healthy donors. The PCR made use of 60 Vbeta and 13 Jbeta primers. Assay used: immunoSEQ multiplex PCR; TCRdb lists only in-frame clones, some missing. The table has around 140,000 clones, around four fifths seen once. Sequencing was performed on PBMCs. Receptors were obtained from a woman between 45 and 60 years old in good health and CMV-seropositive.

The DNA for the CDR3 is TGCGCCAGCAGCTTGCCTAGCCGCGGCTACGAGCAGTACTTC. Its protein product is CASSLPSRGYEQYF. The chain couples TRBV5-1 to TRBJ2-7; weak D call: TRBD2 (5 bases). The CDR3 extends over 14 amino acids. V lost 1 base and J 3 bases, leaving 11 bases between the germline ends. Germline CDR1 SGHRS, CDR2 YFSETQ.

This chain links TRBV4-3 with TRBJ2-2; no firm D call. The germline V gene has CDR1 LGHNA and CDR2 YSLEER. This CDR3 region has 17 residues. V was pared by 0 bases and J by 3 bases, with 14 bases between. The CDR3 coding sequence is TGCGCCAGCAGCCAAGAAAGTAGGTTTGAGGACACCGGGGAGCTGTTTTTT. Amino acid sequence: CASSQESRFEDTGELFF.

This sequence joins TRBV15 and TRBJ2-2; D is undetermined. Germline V gene sequence: CDR1 LNHNV, CDR2 YYDKDF (reference sequence). The CDR3 length is 12 residues. The V end lost 2 bases, the J end lost 4 bases, and 2 bases lay between the germline ends. CDR3 DNA sequence: TGTGCCACCAGCAGACGCACCGGGGAGCTGTTTTTT. Translated, it gives CATSRRTGELFF.

This clone was observed once. The genes are TRBV15 and TRBJ2-5, with D perhaps matching TRBD2 (5 bases). This CDR3 is 13 amino acids long. Per germline, CDR1 LNHNV and CDR2 YYDKDF (reference sequence). The V end was cut by 1 base, the J end by 5 bases, with 8 bases between. The CDR3 loop is CATSRALEETQYF. The CDR3 bases are TGTGCCACCAGCAGAGCACTAGAGGAGACCCAGTACTTC.

The chain has TRBV7-2 and TRBJ2-3, with a possible D match to TRBD2 (7 bases). Germline V CDR1 and CDR2: SGHTA, FQGNSA. The CDR3 contains 16 residues. Trimming cost V 5 bases and J 7 bases, with 22 bases left between them. The CDR3: CASSQPVGGGSHTQYF. CDR3 sequence (DNA): TGTGCCAGCAGCCAACCAGTCGGCGGGGGCTCACATACGCAGTATTTT.

For this clone: Other DNA sequences in this sample translate to the same CDR3. This chain uses TRBV28 with TRBJ1-1; a possible D gene is TRBD1 (5 bases). This CDR3 is built from 14 residues. The V end was cut by 7 bases, the J end by 3 bases, with 15 bases between. From germline, CDR1 is MDHEN and CDR2 SYDVKM. The CDR3 loop is CASKPQGLHTEAFF. CDR3 in DNA: TGTGCCAGCAAACCGCAGGGTTTACACACTGAAGCTTTCTTT.

The chain uses TRBV6-5 and TRBJ1-3; TRBD1 is a possible D gene (6 bases). The CDR3 is made up of 16 amino acids. CDR1 MNHEY and CDR2 SVGAGI come from the germline V gene. Trimming removed 0 bases from V and 2 bases from J, with 11 bases in between. For the CDR3, the DNA is TGTGCCAGCAGTTACTCGATCCCAGGGGCTGGAAACACCATATATTTT. Its translation: CASSYSIPGAGNTIYF.

In DNA form, the CDR3 reads TGTGCCAGCAGCCTACAGGGAATGAACACTGAAGCTTTCTTT. It encodes CASSLQGMNTEAFF. The chain joins TRBV7-9 to TRBJ1-1; possible D gene TRBD1, 6 bases. Per the germline V gene, CDR1 is SEHNR and CDR2 is FQNEAQ (reference sequence). This CDR3 is built from 14 residues. Between the trimmed V and J ends, which lost 5 bases and 0 bases, there was a span of 10 bases.

The V gene is TRBV29-1, the J gene TRBJ1-1; the D is unclear. Germline CDR1 and CDR2: SQVTM and ANQGSEA. Deletions cut 6 bases from V and 0 bases from J, with 14 bases between. This CDR3 is 14 amino acids long. CDR3 DNA sequence: TGCAGCGTCAGTCAGAGGGCCATGAACACTGAAGCTTTCTTT. Amino acids: CSVSQRAMNTEAFF.

With respect to this clone: One junction end does not reproduce the germline sequence, and a read error may be involved. The V call is TRBV28, the J call TRBJ2-6, with D possibly being TRBD1 (6 bases). The length of the CDR3 is 18 residues. Germline loops: CDR1 MDHEN, CDR2 SYDVKM. CDR3: CASSLSPGHYSGANGLTF. The CDR3, as DNA: TGTGCCAGCAGTTTGTCCCCGGGACACTACTCTGGGGCCAACGGCCTGACTTTC.

This clone was seen a few times. The chain links TRBV2 to TRBJ1-1; tentatively, D is TRBD1 (5 bases). This CDR3 region has 13 residues. V was trimmed by 6 bases and J by 4 bases, leaving 12 bases between them. Germline V CDR1 and CDR2: SNHLY, FYNNEI. Here the CDR3 DNA reads TGTGCCAGCAGCACAGGAAGGGGCACTGAAGCTTTCTTT. Protein product: CASSTGRGTEAFF.

V and J are TRBV7-2 and TRBJ2-7; TRBD2 matches 10 bases. Germline V CDR1 and CDR2: SGHTA, FQGNSA. J gave up 0 bases and V 3 bases, and 2 bases lay outside the gene matches. This CDR3 has 15 residues. CDR3 DNA: TGTGCCAGCAGCTTCGGACTAGCGGCCTCCTACGAGCAGTACTTC. It encodes CASSFGLAASYEQYF.

This chain connects TRBV11-2 to TRBJ1-1, with TRBD1 as a possible D gene (5 bases). This CDR3 region has 13 residues. V dropped 0 bases and J dropped 6 bases, with 8 bases sitting between them. Germline loops: CDR1 SGHAT, CDR2 FQNNGV. CDR3: CASSLELQAEAFF. CDR3 DNA: TGTGCCAGCAGCTTAGAGCTACAGGCTGAAGCTTTCTTT. The variable domain in full, with the rest retrieved from reference TRBV11-2 and TRBJ1-1, is EAGVAQSPRYKIIEKRQSVAFWCNPISGHATLYWYQQILGQGPKLLIQFQNNGVVDDSQLPKDRFSAERLKGVDSTLKIQPAKLEDSAVYLCASSLELQAEAFFGQGTRLTVV.

This clone was found once. This chain connects TRBV30 to TRBJ2-1; 7 nucleotides line up with TRBD2. V shed 3 bases, J shed 7 bases, and the junction held 9 bases outside the gene matches. Germline lookup yields CDR1 GTSNPN and CDR2 SVGIG (reference sequence). The CDR3 sequence is 14 residues long. The DNA for the CDR3 is TGTGCCTGGAGGATAAAAGCGGGAAGGAATGAGCAGTTCTTC. Encoded protein: CAWRIKAGRNEQFF.

Concerning this clone: Other nucleotide sequences in the sample specify the same CDR3. J is TRBJ2-5 and V is TRBV7-8; D is possibly TRBD1 (6 bases). V gave up 1 base and J gave up 4 bases, with 7 bases separating them. The CDR3 consists of 13 residues. Germline V gene data show CDR1 as SGHVS and CDR2 as FQNEAQ. CDR3 sequence reads: CASSLGRGETQYF. Here the CDR3 DNA reads TGTGCCAGCAGCTTAGGCAGGGGAGAGACCCAGTACTTC.

The CDR3, as DNA: TGTGCCAGCAGCTTTTACACAGGGGGCGAAGAGACCCAGTACTTC. It codes for CASSFYTGGEETQYF. This rearrangement joins TRBV7-2 to TRBJ2-5, with TRBD1 identical over 9 bases. This CDR3 contains 15 residues. CDR1 SGHTA and CDR2 FQGNSA come from the germline V gene. V was pared by 3 bases and J by 3 bases, with 5 bases of the junction left unmatched. Full variable domain (missing parts from reference TRBV7-2 and TRBJ2-5): GAGVSQSPSNKVTEKGKDVELRCDPISGHTALYWYRQSLGQGLEFLIYFQGNSAPDKSGLPSDRFSAERTGGSVSTLTIQRTQQEDSAVYLCASSFYTGGEETQYFGPGTRLLVL.

V gene TRBV25-1 combines with J gene TRBJ2-4; D possibly corresponds to TRBD1 (6 bases). The CDR3 consists of 15 residues. Germline values: CDR1 MGHDK, CDR2 SYGVNS. V lost 6 bases and J lost 2, with 14 bases in between. The DNA for the CDR3 is TGTGCCAGCAGCGAAAGGGGGAATACCAAAAACATTCAGTACTTC. This translates into CASSERGNTKNIQYF. Full variable domain (remainder filled in from reference TRBV25-1 and TRBJ2-4): EADIYQTPRYLVIGTGKKITLECSQTMGHDKMYWYQQDPGMELHLIHYSYGVNSTEKGDLSSESTVSRIRTEHFPLTLESARPSHTSQYLCASSERGNTKNIQYFGAGTRLSVL.

CDR3 sequence reads: CASSPTLGNTIYF. CDR3 DNA: TGTGCCAGCAGCCCGACACTCGGAAACACCATATATTTT. J is TRBJ1-3 and V is TRBV7-2; D ambiguous. The V gene's germline CDR1 is SGHTA and CDR2 FQGNSA. V lost 5 bases and J lost 4, with 9 bases in between. CDR3 length: 13 residues.

The chain uses TRBV5-1 and TRBJ1-3; TRBD1 is a possible D gene (5 bases). The CDR3 has 14 residues. The germline CDR1 and CDR2 sequences are SGHRS and YFSETQ. Trimming removed 0 bases at V and 9 bases at J, with 13 bases between. This chain's CDR3 is CASSLVPRAGTIYF. CDR3 nucleotides: TGCGCCAGCAGCTTGGTTCCCAGGGCCGGCACCATATATTTT.

This chain links TRBV30 with TRBJ1-6; 8 nucleotides align to TRBD1. The V gene's germline CDR1 is GTSNPN and CDR2 SVGIG (reference sequence). The CDR3 runs 14 residues. V trimming: 3 bases; J trimming: 9 bases; junction bases outside the gene matches: 7. The CDR3 here is CAWRRTGTGSPLHF. The DNA of the CDR3 is TGTGCCTGGAGGAGGACAGGGACCGGTTCACCCCTCCACTTT. Full variable domain (outside the CDR3, taken from reference TRBV30 and TRBJ1-6): SQTIHQWPATLVQPVGSPLSLECTVEGTSNPNLYWYRQAAGRGLQLLFYSVGIGQISSEVPQNLSASRPQDRQFILSSKKLLLSDSGFYLCAWRRTGTGSPLHFGNGTRLTVT.

This clone has just a few counts. The rearrangement joins TRBV29-1 to TRBJ1-2; D unclear. The V gene lost 7 bases and the J gene lost 6 bases, with 15 bases spanning the gap. In germline, CDR1 is SQVTM, CDR2 ANQGSEA. This CDR3 is 12 amino acids long. The chain's CDR3 is CSAEGVPDGYTF. CDR3 nucleotide sequence: TGCAGCGCCGAGGGAGTTCCGGATGGCTACACCTTC.

This rearrangement joins TRBV7-8 to TRBJ1-1; 8 nucleotides agree with TRBD1. The germline V gene has CDR1 SGHVS and CDR2 FQNEAQ. The trim removed 4 bases at V and 1 base at J, leaving 2 bases unmatched. This CDR3 is 14 amino acids long. As DNA, the CDR3 is TGTGCCAGCAGCTCTGGGACAGGGAACACTGAAGCTTTCTTT. Translated: CASSSGTGNTEAFF.

In this sample, this clone turned up a few times. The chain carries TRBV27 and TRBJ1-1; 7 positions agree with TRBD1. The trim removed 5 bases at V and 3 bases at J, leaving 6 bases unmatched. The CDR3 sequence is 14 residues long. Germline loops: CDR1 MNHEY, CDR2 SMNVEV (reference sequence). CDR3 protein: CASSLTGIHTEAFF. The CDR3, as DNA: TGTGCCAGCAGTCTGACAGGGATTCACACTGAAGCTTTCTTT.

The J gene is TRBJ1-5, the V gene TRBV28; TRBD1 agrees at 8 bases. The CDR3 spans 14 residues. From germline, CDR1 is MDHEN and CDR2 SYDVKM. J gave up 3 bases and V 8 bases, and 6 bases lay outside the gene matches. CDR3 protein: CASLTGGLNQPQHF. CDR3 DNA sequence: TGTGCCAGCCTTACAGGGGGGCTCAATCAGCCCCAGCATTTT.

In this sample, this clone turned up a few times. The gene calls are TRBV19 and TRBJ1-2; D uncertain. This CDR3 is built from 13 residues. Trimming took 0 bases from V and 8 from J, leaving 10 bases between them. The germline CDR1 and CDR2 sequences are LNHDA and SQIVND (reference sequence). Written as DNA, the CDR3 is TGTGCCAGTAGTATAGAAGGGAGAAGAGGCTACACCTTC. This gives the protein CASSIEGRRGYTF.

This clone was counted a few times. The V and J genes are TRBV6-1 and TRBJ1-5, with D tentatively TRBD1 (5 bases). The CDR3 has 12 amino acids. V shed 5 bases and J shed 10 bases, with 12 bases lying between them. CDR1 is MNHNS and CDR2 is SASEGT in the germline V gene. In DNA form, the CDR3 reads TGTGCCAGCAGTCAAGGGCAGGGCCCCCAGCATTTT. The encoded protein is CASSQGQGPQHF.

This clone was recorded only once. The CDR3 here is CASSTGGASGRWEFF. The CDR3 DNA sequence: TGTGCCAGCAGCACCGGCGGGGCTAGCGGGAGATGGGAGTTCTTC. The V gene is TRBV28, the J gene TRBJ2-1; TRBD2 matches 10 bases. Germline CDR1 and CDR2: MDHEN and SYDVKM. Unmatched junction bases numbered 16, after V lost 6 bases and J lost 14 bases. CDR3 length: 15 residues.

This clone occurred once. CDR3 region: CASSISGAGSYEQYF. The CDR3 nucleotides read TGTGCCAGCAGCATAAGTGGTGCAGGGTCCTACGAGCAGTACTTC. V is TRBV13 and J is TRBJ2-7, with a possible D match to TRBD1 (5 bases). CDR3 length: 15 amino acids. Trimming left V 5 bases short and J 1 base short, with 15 bases between. The germline V gene encodes CDR1 PRHDT and CDR2 FYEKMQ (reference sequence). Full variable domain (remainder filled in from reference TRBV13 and TRBJ2-7): AAGVIQSPRHLIKEKRETATLKCYPIPRHDTVYWYQQGPGQDPQFLISFYEKMQSDKGSIPDRFSAQQFSDYHSELNMSSLELGDSALYFCASSISGAGSYEQYFGPGTRLTVT.

This clone showed up just a few times. This chain uses TRBV6-6 with TRBJ2-7, with D possibly being TRBD1 (6 bases). Germline CDR1 reads MNHNY; CDR2 reads SVGAGI (reference sequence). Trimming pared 5 bases from V and 6 bases from J, leaving 14 bases between. This CDR3 is 13 amino acids long. The CDR3 nucleotides read TGTGCCAGCAGTAAACAGGGATCCCTCGAGCAGTACTTC. Protein sequence: CASSKQGSLEQYF.

A single count supports this clone. This CDR3 is CSVEGQDYGYTF. The CDR3 coding sequence is TGCAGCGTCGAGGGACAGGACTATGGCTACACCTTC. This chain uses TRBV29-1 with TRBJ1-2, with 8 bases lining up with TRBD1. The CDR3 consists of 12 residues. From germline, CDR1 is SQVTM and CDR2 ANQGSEA. J gave up 3 bases and V 6 bases, and 3 bases lay outside the gene matches.